A selection of T cell receptor beta chains follows, all from one sample in a study of T-cell reconstitution after alpha-beta-depleted transplantation in children. MiXCR, applied by TCRdb to the PCR reads, yields one record per CDR3 protein. The sample has about 300,000 distinct CDR3 sequences; just over 7.5% are singletons. The sequenced sample was peripheral blood, obtained 360 days after TCRalphabeta/CD19-depleted stem cell transplant. The receptors stem from a female patient aged 2-15 years who had a stem cell transplant for Fanconi anemia, so the T cells may come from the graft donor. The CDR3 runs from the conserved cysteine through the conserved F or W. D genes are given only for firm matches. Clone size is not always given. Where it is, it says once, few, many or a class for expanded clones.

CDR3	DNA	D	length	V	J	size
CASTAGPYSGNTIYF	TGTGCCAGCACAGCAGGGCCCTACTCTGGAAACACCATATATTTT	NA	15	TRBV6-5	TRBJ1-3	many
CASSEGLLGNTEAFF	TGTGCCAGCAGTGAAGGACTGCTCGGGAACACTGAAGCTTTCTTT	NA	15	TRBV2	TRBJ1-1	few
CASSQGRGGVEQYF	TGTGCCAGCAGCCAAGGCAGGGGGGGAGTCGAGCAGTACTTC	NA	14	TRBV3-1	TRBJ2-7	NA
CASSPNSFKGYTF	TGTGCCAGCAGTCCTAACTCGTTTAAGGGCTACACCTTC	NA	13	TRBV7-2	TRBJ1-2	few
CASKPDRGYEQYF	TGCGCCAGCAAGCCCGACAGGGGCTACGAGCAGTACTTC	TRBD1	13	TRBV10-2	TRBJ2-7	few
CSARDPGGAGDTQYF	TGCAGTGCTAGGGATCCTGGGGGGGCGGGAGATACGCAGTATTTT	NA	15	TRBV20-1	TRBJ2-3	few
CASSLPGQEETQYF	TGTGCCAGCAGCCTTCCGGGACAAGAAGAGACCCAGTACTTC	NA	14	TRBV9	TRBJ2-5	few
CTTGRQAFF	TGCACTACCGGGAGGCAAGCTTTCTTT	NA	9	TRBV20-1	TRBJ1-1	NA
CASRGSEMENRGRGGNTIYF	TGTGCCAGCAGGGGTTCGGAGATGGAAAACAGGGGGCGCGGTGGAAACACCATATATTTT	TRBD1	20	TRBV7-2	TRBJ1-3	many
CASSSSGPREAFF	TGTGCCAGCAGTTCCTCAGGGCCCAGAGAAGCTTTCTTT	NA	13	TRBV28	TRBJ1-1	few